This T cell receptor beta chain is drawn from a study of early T cells in non-severe SARS-CoV-2 infection. Study in general: Bulk RNA taken from unsorted whole blood was sequenced, leaving chains unpaired.

CDR1 and CDR2 from the germline V gene are MDHEN and SYDVKM. The V gene end was trimmed by 8 bases and the J gene end by 2 bases; junction bases not matched to a gene: 6. The CDR3 spans 14 residues. Each cDNA molecule carried a unique molecular identifier. TCRdb used MiXCR to reprocess the 5' RACE reads, holding one entry per CDR3 protein. The data show roughly 48,000 distinct CDR3 sequences, 5.6% seen once. The material sequenced was whole blood. The chain is built from TRBV28 and TRBJ2-7; TRBD1 agrees at 10 bases. The TCR originated in an adult who was a healthcare worker with PCR-confirmed SARS-CoV-2 infection or an uninfected control (not recorded which). The CDR3 nucleotides read TGTGCCAGCCTAACCGGGACAGGGGCCTACGAGCAGTACTTC. Translating it yields CASLTGTGAYEQYF. The full variable domain, completed using reference TRBV28 and TRBJ2-7, is DVKVTQSSRYLVKRTGEKVFLECVQDMDHENMFWYRQDPGLGLRLIYFSYDVKMKEKGDIPEGYSVSREKKERFSLILESASTNQTSMYLCASLTGTGAYEQYFGPGTRLTVT.